Given below is one T cell receptor (beta chain) in context. The target antigen is unknown. These data belong to a study of cytomegalovirus exposure and HLA in healthy donors. Study findings and constraints: Within an earlier analysis, most TCR beta V segments proved productive either about 87% or about 30% of the time.

Germline trimming cut 7 bases from V and 0 bases from J; bases unmatched to any gene: 7. The germline V gene encodes CDR1 MGHRA and CDR2 YSYEKL. CDR3 length: 16 residues. The donors were healthy bone marrow donors. The PCR contained 60 Vbeta and 13 Jbeta primers. The repertoire was sequenced with immunoSEQ multiplex PCR; TCRdb's copy has only in-frame clones and lacks some. This table has just over 200,000 clones, 70% to 85% appearing once. The chain is built from TRBV4-1 and TRBJ2-2; 8 nucleotides match TRBD2. This clonotype originated in a man aged 45 to 65 in good health and CMV-seronegative. The source material was PBMCs. CDR3 sequence: CASKGLAGSNTGELFF. Here the CDR3 DNA reads TGCGCCAGCAAAGGGCTAGCGGGTTCGAACACCGGGGAGCTGTTTTTT.